Listed here are 28 T cell receptor beta chains from one sample, sequenced in a study of CD8+ T cells in alopecia areata. cDNA prepared by RNA extraction and subsequent reverse transcription served as the template for sequencing. The data were produced by immunoSEQ multiplex PCR, yet TCRdb's version contains in-frame clones alone and is incomplete. The data show fewer than 110,000 clones, with about 60% seen just once and 8.5% to 10% held by the top ten. Sequencing used CD4+ T cells sorted from blood. These receptors were collected from a human donor in good health.

This chain connects TRBV7-2 to TRBJ2-2; 7 bases match TRBD2. This CDR3 region has 15 residues. Trimming at V came to 5 bases and at J to 2 bases, leaving 5 bases not matched to a gene. Germline V gene lookup returns CDR1 SGHTA and CDR2 FQGNSA. DNA for the CDR3: TGTGCCAGCAGCCCCGGGACTACAAACACCGGGGAGCTGTTTTTT. Its protein is CASSPGTTNTGELFF.

The chain carries TRBV7-2 and TRBJ2-3; 12 bases agree with TRBD1. This CDR3 is built from 16 residues. Per the germline V gene, CDR1 is SGHTA and CDR2 is FQGNSA. V gave up 5 bases and J gave up 7 bases; unmatched junction bases: 10. This CDR3 is CASSPGSGQGAYTQYF. The CDR3 DNA follows: TGTGCCAGCAGCCCCGGTTCGGGACAGGGGGCGTATACGCAGTATTTT.

V is TRBV19 and J is TRBJ2-1; 8 bases align to TRBD2. The trim removed 8 bases at V and 9 bases at J, leaving 12 bases unmatched. Germline V gives CDR1 LNHDA, CDR2 SQIVND (reference sequence). The CDR3 spans 14 residues. CDR3 in DNA: TGTGCCAGTCGGATTATCGGGGGGGGCGCTGAGCAGTTCTTC. It codes for CASRIIGGGAEQFF.

This clone was detected ten times or more. This sequence joins TRBV29-1 and TRBJ2-2; the D is unclear. The germline V and J ends were trimmed by 4 bases and 2 bases, with 14 bases remaining between them. Germline V gene lookup returns CDR1 SQVTM and CDR2 ANQGSEA. This CDR3 region has 15 residues. Here the CDR3 reads CSVVVGLTNTGELFF. CDR3 nucleotide sequence: TGCAGCGTTGTAGTAGGGCTCACAAACACCGGGGAGCTGTTTTTT.

V usage is TRBV7-2 and J usage is TRBJ2-1; TRBD2 aligns across 13 bases. CDR1 SGHTA and CDR2 FQGNSA come from the germline V gene. The CDR3 has 17 residues. V lost 5 bases and J lost 8; bases outside the gene matches: 12. CDR3 sequence: CASSQRTSGGYRDEQFF. CDR3 nucleotide sequence: TGTGCCAGCAGCCAGCGGACTAGCGGGGGTTACAGGGATGAGCAGTTCTTC.

The rearrangement links TRBV30 to TRBJ1-4; D is possibly TRBD1 (5 bases). CDR1 and CDR2 from the germline V gene are GTSNPN and SVGIG (reference sequence). The CDR3 is made up of 14 amino acids. Trimming removed 2 bases at V and 4 bases at J, with 11 bases between. The CDR3 region has the DNA TGTGCCTGGAGTTCTGGGGCCTTTAATGAAAAACTGTTTTTT. Encoded protein: CAWSSGAFNEKLFF. Drawing the rest from reference TRBV30 and TRBJ1-4, the complete variable domain is SQTIHQWPATLVQPVGSPLSLECTVEGTSNPNLYWYRQAAGRGLQLLFYSVGIGQISSEVPQNLSASRPQDRQFILSSKKLLLSDSGFYLCAWSSGAFNEKLFFGSGTQLSVL.

The gene calls are TRBV20-1 and TRBJ1-2; no clear D gene. CDR1 is DFQATT, CDR2 SNEGSKA, per germline (reference sequence). V was cut by 5 bases and J by 4 bases, with 5 bases left in between. The CDR3 runs to 10 residues. CDR3 DNA: TGCAGTGCTCTTAGCTATGGCTACACCTTC. It specifies CSALSYGYTF.

This clone was seen a few times. V gene TRBV18 combines with J gene TRBJ2-7; D is unclear. Germline V gene data show CDR1 as KGHSH and CDR2 as LQKENI. The CDR3 is 13 residues long. The V gene lost 0 bases and the J gene lost 2 bases, with 5 bases spanning the gap. This CDR3 reads CASSPPATYEQYF. In DNA, the CDR3 is TGTGCCAGCTCACCACCGGCCACCTACGAGCAGTACTTC. The variable domain in full, completed from reference TRBV18 and TRBJ2-7, reads NAGVMQNPRHLVRRRGQEARLRCSPMKGHSHVYWYRQLPEEGLKFMVYLQKENIIDESGMPKERFSAEFPKEGPSILRIQQVVRGDSAAYFCASSPPATYEQYFGPGTRLTVT.

This sequence joins TRBV11-2 and TRBJ2-7; 12 nucleotides agree with TRBD2. This CDR3 has 14 amino acids. The germline gives CDR1 SGHAT, CDR2 FQNNGV. The ends lost 3 bases at V and 9 bases at J; junction bases unmatched: 6. The CDR3 nucleotides are TGTGCCAGCAGCTTGACTAGCGGGGGATTTTTGCAGTACTTC. This translates into CASSLTSGGFLQYF.

The CDR3 DNA is TGTGCCAGCAGCGTTCTGGGGGCAAACACTGAAGCTTTCTTT. Its translation: CASSVLGANTEAFF. V and J are TRBV9 and TRBJ1-1; possibly TRBD1 for D (6 bases). V dropped 2 bases and J dropped 2 bases, with 10 bases sitting between them. From germline, CDR1 is SGDLS and CDR2 YYNGEE. CDR3 length: 14 amino acids.

This clone was seen just once. The V gene is TRBV28, the J gene TRBJ2-1, with 8 bases fitting TRBD1. The V segment lost 5 bases and the J segment 4 bases; nucleotides outside the gene matches: 10. The CDR3 extends over 16 amino acids. From germline, CDR1 is MDHEN and CDR2 SYDVKM. This CDR3 reads CASSPDQGAMYNEQFF. For the CDR3, the DNA is TGTGCCAGCAGTCCCGATCAGGGGGCTATGTACAATGAGCAGTTCTTC.

This clone was counted once. V and J are TRBV29-1 and TRBJ1-1; 7 nucleotides match TRBD1. The CDR3 is 13 amino acids. V lost 7 bases to trimming and J lost 3 bases; unmatched junction nucleotides: 8. Germline CDR1 and CDR2: SQVTM and ANQGSEA. The CDR3 DNA sequence: TGCAGCGGGGAACCACAGGGGCACACTGAAGCTTTCTTT. Translated, it gives CSGEPQGHTEAFF.

V is TRBV29-1 and J is TRBJ2-7, with D uncertain. The CDR3 covers 12 residues. V shed 0 bases and J shed 4 bases, with 7 bases lying between them. Germline V gene sequence: CDR1 SQVTM, CDR2 ANQGSEA. CDR3 nucleotides: TGCAGCGTTGAAGAAGGACCATACGAGCAGTACTTC. It is translated as CSVEEGPYEQYF.

This clone has more than one count but fewer than ten. The chain uses TRBV9 and TRBJ2-7; 7 positions agree with TRBD1. J lost 6 bases, V lost 4 bases, and 7 bases had no gene match. The CDR3 runs to 13 residues. Germline assignment: CDR1 SGDLS and CDR2 YYNGEE. DNA of the CDR3: TGTGCCAGCAGCAGACTACAGGGGACCGAGCAGTACTTC. Translation gives CASSRLQGTEQYF.

V is TRBV7-2 and J is TRBJ1-2; 9 positions agree with TRBD1. V lost 3 bases and J lost 4; bases outside the gene matches: 6. Germline CDR1 reads SGHTA; CDR2 reads FQGNSA. The CDR3 sequence is 15 residues long. CDR3 DNA sequence: TGTGCCAGCAGCTTCACAGGGGGCGCGGGCTATGGCTACACCTTC. Translating gives CASSFTGGAGYGYTF.

The chain has TRBV7-2 and TRBJ2-3; possible D gene TRBD2, 5 bases. This CDR3 has 14 residues. The germline V gene encodes CDR1 SGHTA and CDR2 FQGNSA. V was cut by 0 bases and J by 6 bases, with 10 bases left in between. The CDR3 sequence: CASSLARVADTQYF. CDR3 sequence (DNA): TGTGCCAGCAGCTTAGCGCGGGTAGCGGATACGCAGTATTTT. Full variable domain (remainder filled in from reference TRBV7-2 and TRBJ2-3): GAGVSQSPSNKVTEKGKDVELRCDPISGHTALYWYRQSLGQGLEFLIYFQGNSAPDKSGLPSDRFSAERTGGSVSTLTIQRTQQEDSAVYLCASSLARVADTQYFGPGTRLTVL.

The chain employs TRBV9 and TRBJ1-1, with 7 bases lining up with TRBD1. The germline V gene has CDR1 SGDLS and CDR2 YYNGEE. The V and J ends lost 6 bases and 4 bases, in that order; junction bases with no gene match: 3. This CDR3 contains 12 residues. CDR3 protein: CASTGTVTEAFF. For the CDR3, the DNA is TGTGCCAGCACCGGGACAGTCACTGAAGCTTTCTTT.

The V and J genes are TRBV5-1 and TRBJ2-7, with TRBD1 matching 9 bases. There are 17 residues in the CDR3. Germline CDR1 SGHRS, CDR2 YFSETQ. Trimming removed 2 bases from V and 2 bases from J; junction bases left unmatched: 11. The CDR3 loop is CASSFGGPGQGTYEQYF. For the CDR3, the DNA is TGCGCCAGCAGCTTTGGGGGCCCTGGACAGGGGACCTACGAGCAGTACTTC.

The chain employs TRBV5-1 and TRBJ2-1; TRBD2 aligns across 14 bases. The CDR3 contains 17 residues. Germline V gives CDR1 SGHRS, CDR2 YFSETQ. V was clipped by 3 bases and J by 9 bases; unmatched bases: 11. CDR3 coding DNA: TGCGCCAGCAGCTCTGGGACTAGCGGGGGCCTAGTCAGTGAGCAGTTCTTC. Its translation: CASSSGTSGGLVSEQFF.

Only a few counts were recorded for this clone. The gene calls are TRBV29-1 and TRBJ2-5, with a tentative D call TRBD2 (5 bases). Per the germline V gene, CDR1 is SQVTM and CDR2 is ANQGSEA. Trimming left V 7 bases short and J 2 bases short, with 11 bases between. This CDR3 is 12 amino acids long. The CDR3 DNA sequence: TGCAGCGGCGGGTGGAGTCAAGAGACCCAGTACTTC. As protein: CSGGWSQETQYF.

The chain is built from TRBV7-2 and TRBJ2-2, with 7 bases lining up with TRBD2. The CDR3 is made up of 16 amino acids. The germline V gene encodes CDR1 SGHTA and CDR2 FQGNSA. The ends lost 4 bases at V and 4 bases at J; junction bases unmatched: 9. CDR3 in DNA: TGTGCCAGCAGCTACCAAGCGGGGACCCCCACCGGGGAGCTGTTTTTT. This translates into CASSYQAGTPTGELFF. Complete variable domain (other parts from reference TRBV7-2 and TRBJ2-2): GAGVSQSPSNKVTEKGKDVELRCDPISGHTALYWYRQSLGQGLEFLIYFQGNSAPDKSGLPSDRFSAERTGGSVSTLTIQRTQQEDSAVYLCASSYQAGTPTGELFFGEGSRLTVL.

This chain joins TRBV9 and TRBJ2-5; D gene uncertain. The CDR3 totals 13 residues. From germline, CDR1 is SGDLS and CDR2 YYNGEE. The V gene lost 2 bases and the J gene lost 0 bases, with 5 bases spanning the gap. The CDR3 sequence is CASSVNYQETQYF. CDR3 coding DNA: TGTGCCAGCAGCGTTAACTACCAAGAGACCCAGTACTTC.

V and J are TRBV30 and TRBJ2-6, with unresolved D. Germline V gene lookup returns CDR1 GTSNPN and CDR2 SVGIG (reference sequence). Trimming shortened V by 0 bases and J by 0 bases, and 6 bases separated the two germline ends. The CDR3 contains 15 residues. CDR3 sequence: CAWSVHSSGANVLTF. The CDR3 DNA sequence: TGTGCCTGGAGTGTACACAGCTCTGGGGCCAACGTCCTGACTTTC.

The J gene is TRBJ1-6, the V gene TRBV6-6; D is ambiguous. This CDR3 contains 14 residues. Trimming cost V 5 bases and J 1 base, with 6 bases left between them. Germline CDR1 and CDR2: MNHNY and SVGAGI (reference sequence). The DNA for the CDR3 is TGTGCCAGCAGTGGGATGTCCTATAATTCACCCCTCCACTTT. Protein product: CASSGMSYNSPLHF.

V usage is TRBV25-1 and J usage is TRBJ1-2; no reliable D call. Deletions cut 6 bases from V and 1 base from J, with 6 bases between. This CDR3 has 12 amino acids. The germline V gene encodes CDR1 MGHDK and CDR2 SYGVNS. CDR3 in amino acids: CASSLNNYGYTF. The CDR3 coding sequence is TGTGCCAGCAGCTTGAATAACTATGGCTACACCTTC.

The chain links TRBV2 to TRBJ2-2; no definite D call. Germline V gene sequence: CDR1 SNHLY, CDR2 FYNNEI. The germline V and J ends were trimmed by 7 bases and 0 bases, with 6 bases remaining between them. The CDR3 extends over 13 amino acids. CDR3 protein: CASMVANTGELFF. The CDR3 nucleotides read TGTGCCAGCATGGTAGCGAACACCGGGGAGCTGTTTTTT.

A few counts support this clone. The chain is built from TRBV27 and TRBJ2-5, with 7 bases fitting TRBD2. Germline CDR1 MNHEY, CDR2 SMNVEV (reference sequence). The trim removed 3 bases at V and 3 bases at J, leaving 1 base unmatched. The CDR3 extends over 13 amino acids. CDR3 in amino acids: CASSLGREETQYF. The CDR3 DNA follows: TGTGCCAGCAGTTTGGGGAGGGAAGAGACCCAGTACTTC.

In its sample, this clone was seen a few times. The CDR3 sequence is CASTRIDTGELFF. In nucleotides, the CDR3 is TGTGCCAGCACCAGGATCGACACCGGGGAGCTGTTTTTT. The V call is TRBV6-5, the J call TRBJ2-2; D not resolved. Germline V CDR1 and CDR2: MNHEY, SVGAGI. The CDR3 consists of 13 residues. V was cut by 7 bases and J by 3 bases, with 9 bases left in between.